These 10 T cell receptor beta chains originate from one sample sequenced in a study of T-cell reconstitution after alpha-beta-depleted transplantation in children (dated by TCRdb to 2016 to 2018). The label giving this sample's treatment or condition can be read as: allogeneic hematopoietic cell transplantation with graft depleted of TCRalphabeta T cells and CD19 B cells. The library was obtained by PCR. Instrument used: Illumina HiSeq 2500. TCR library preparation used molecular barcoding, with unique molecular identifiers applied to normalize quantification of the TCRbeta repertoire. TCRdb reprocessed the public reads (quality trimming at Q25 with fastp, clone calling with MiXCR) and kept in-frame beta chains. Rows merge per CDR3 protein into single entries with the most common DNA and genes. A total of approximately 85,000 distinct CDR3 sequences appear in this sample, 15% to 18% of them only once. Jointly, the top ten make up around 19% of the sample.

The input for sequencing was PBMCs, mostly from graft donor cells, taken 180 days after TCRalphabeta/CD19-depleted stem cell transplant. These receptors were collected from a male patient between 2 and 15 years old who had a stem cell transplant for acute lymphoblastic leukemia, so the T cells may come from the graft donor.

This clonotype came up a few times. J is TRBJ2-2 and V is TRBV5-6; a possible D gene is TRBD1 (6 bases). This CDR3 has 15 residues. The V gene lost 4 bases and the J gene lost 1 base, with 11 bases spanning the gap. CDR1 and CDR2 from the germline V gene are SGHDT and YYEEEE. The CDR3 region has the DNA TGTGCCAGCAGCGGAACGGGACAGAACACCGGGGAGCTGTTTTTT. Its translation is CASSGTGQNTGELFF.

The table lists this clonotype with many counts. V gene TRBV7-2 combines with J gene TRBJ2-1; no clear D. V lost 1 base, J lost 0 bases, and 10 bases lay in between. CDR1 is SGHTA and CDR2 is FQGNSA in the germline V gene. CDR3 length equals 16 residues. The CDR3 loop reads CASSLVGSSSYNEQFF. CDR3 coding DNA: TGTGCCAGCAGCTTAGTAGGCAGTAGCTCCTACAATGAGCAGTTCTTC. Together with reference TRBV7-2 and TRBJ2-1, the CDR3 gives the full variable domain: GAGVSQSPSNKVTEKGKDVELRCDPISGHTALYWYRQSLGQGLEFLIYFQGNSAPDKSGLPSDRFSAERTGGSVSTLTIQRTQQEDSAVYLCASSLVGSSSYNEQFFGPGTRLTVL.

This clonotype has a count of ten or more. This sequence joins TRBV28 and TRBJ2-2, with TRBD2 identical over 9 bases. CDR3 size: 15 residues. The germline V gene has CDR1 MDHEN and CDR2 SYDVKM. V was clipped by 3 bases and J by 7 bases; unmatched bases: 6. CDR3 DNA: TGTGCCAGCAGTTTTTCGGGACTAGCTGGCGGGGAGCTGTTTTTT. Translation: CASSFSGLAGGELFF.

This clonotype occurred many times. The V and J genes are TRBV5-6 and TRBJ1-5; D gene unclear. The germline V and J ends were trimmed by 0 bases and 4 bases, with 8 bases remaining between them. The germline V gene has CDR1 SGHDT and CDR2 YYEEEE. The CDR3 totals 14 residues. CDR3 residues: CASSLADDNQPQHF. In nucleotides, the CDR3 is TGTGCCAGCAGCTTGGCCGACGATAATCAGCCCCAGCATTTT.

This clonotype occurred a few times. This chain uses TRBV5-1 with TRBJ2-5; 9 nucleotides match TRBD2. After removal of 0 bases from V and 4 bases from J, the junction contained 7 bases not matched to a gene. Germline V gene data show CDR1 as SGHRS and CDR2 as YFSETQ. The CDR3 sequence is 16 residues long. The CDR3 sequence is CASSLGLAGAIETQYF. The CDR3 DNA is TGCGCCAGCAGCTTGGGATTAGCGGGGGCCATAGAGACCCAGTACTTC.

The chain joins TRBV12-3 or TRBV12-4 to TRBJ1-1; D gene ambiguous. Trimming took off 7 bases at V and 1 base at J, with 13 bases between the two ends. CDR3 length equals 14 residues. This CDR3 is CASTYLEENTEAFF. CDR3 sequence (DNA): TGTGCCAGCACCTACCTGGAGGAGAACACTGAAGCTTTCTTT.

The CDR3, as DNA: TGCAGCGCACGCGGACGGGGGGTCAAAAACATTCAGTACTTC. Encoded protein: CSARGRGVKNIQYF. V and J are TRBV29-1 and TRBJ2-4; 7 positions match TRBD2. Germline CDR1 and CDR2: SQVTM and ANQGSEA. This CDR3 region has 14 residues. J lost 3 bases, V lost 7 bases, and 9 bases had no gene match. The full variable domain, its missing parts supplied by reference TRBV29-1 and TRBJ2-4, is SAVISQKPSRDICQRGTSLTIQCQVDSQVTMMFWYRQQPGQSLTLIATANQGSEATYESGFVIDKFPISRPNLTFSTLTVSNMSPEDSSIYLCSARGRGVKNIQYFGAGTRLSVL.

This clonotype was counted between two and nine times. The chain uses TRBV10-3 and TRBJ1-5, with D hard to call. V shed 3 bases and J shed 7 bases, with 13 bases lying between them. Germline V gene lookup returns CDR1 ENHRY and CDR2 SYGVKD. This CDR3 comprises 14 residues. The CDR3 DNA reads as TGTGCCATCAGTGATAACTTTCTTGTCCAGCCCCAGCATTTT. It codes for CAISDNFLVQPQHF.

Many counts were recorded for this clonotype. V gene TRBV20-1 combines with J gene TRBJ2-1, with 10 bases identical to TRBD1. This CDR3 region has 16 residues. CDR1 is DFQATT, CDR2 SNEGSKA, per germline (reference sequence). With V trimmed by 5 bases and J by 4 bases, 11 bases remained unmatched. The CDR3 protein is CSARIPGQGHYNEQFF. The CDR3 bases are TGCAGTGCTCGCATACCGGGACAGGGGCATTACAATGAGCAGTTCTTC.

This chain joins TRBV25-1 and TRBJ2-3, with 10 bases that match TRBD2. This CDR3 region has 16 residues. The trim removed 2 bases at V and 5 bases at J, leaving 7 bases unmatched. CDR1 and CDR2 from the germline V gene are MGHDK and SYGVNS. In nucleotides, the CDR3 is TGTGCCAGCAGTGAACAGCGGGGGGGCCTTGTAGATACGCAGTATTTT. This sequence encodes CASSEQRGGLVDTQYF.